The rows below give T cell receptor beta chains drawn from one sample of a study of cytomegalovirus exposure and HLA in healthy donors. Measured with immunoSEQ multiplex PCR; TCRdb has only the in-frame clones, and not every one. Of about 160,000 clones listed, approximately 70% are singletons. The sample consisted of PBMCs. All receptors come from a man between 35 and 55 years old in good health and CMV-seropositive. Each CDR3 is given with its conserved first and last residue. D genes are given only for firm matches. Not all rows give a size; the values are once, few, many and, for expanded clones, a class.

cdr3_length | j_call | clone_size | d_call | v_call | cdr3_nt | cdr3_aa
18 | TRBJ2-5 | - | TRBD2 | TRBV5-1 | TGCGCCAGCAGCTTAGATTTCAGCGGGGGGCCCACTGAAGAGACCCAGTACTTC | CASSLDFSGGPTEETQYF
15 | TRBJ2-2 | once | TRBD1 | TRBV6-5 | TGTGCCAGCAGTTACCGAAACAGGGGCACCGGGGAGCTGTTTTTT | CASSYRNRGTGELFF
16 | TRBJ2-3 | - | - | TRBV5-1 | TGCGCCAGCAGCTGGGGGGCGGGGGCCTCAGGAGATACGCAGTATTTT | CASSWGAGASGDTQYF
15 | TRBJ1-5 | - | - | TRBV7-2 | TGTGCCAGCAGCTTAGATTCAGGGGGCAATCAGCCCCAGCATTTT | CASSLDSGGNQPQHF
19 | TRBJ2-1 | - | TRBD2 | TRBV7-8 | TGTGCCAGCAGCTTAAGTGGGACTAGCGGGGGGGCCTTAAAGGGGGAGCAGTTCTTC | CASSLSGTSGGALKGEQFF
13 | TRBJ1-1 | few | TRBD1 | TRBV6-5 | TGTGCCAGCAGCCCTACCTTACAGGGGAAGGCTTTCTTT | CASSPTLQGKAFF
16 | TRBJ2-7 | - | - | TRBV5-6 | TGTGCCAGCAGTCTGTATGGACAAACAAGCTCCTACGAGCAGTACTTC | CASSLYGQTSSYEQYF
14 | TRBJ2-2 | - | TRBD1 | TRBV11-2 | TGTGCCAGCAGCCCCGGGACAGGTGCTGGGGAGCTGTTTTTT | CASSPGTGAGELFF
13 | TRBJ2-5 | once | - | TRBV5-4 | TGTGCCAGCAGCCAGACAGGCCAAGAGACCCAGTACTTC | CASSQTGQETQYF
15 | TRBJ2-7 | - | TRBD1 | TRBV5-1 | TGCGCCAGCAGCTTGATAGGACAGGGGGCCTACGAGCAGTACTTC | CASSLIGQGAYEQYF
16 | TRBJ2-7 | - | - | TRBV5-6 | TGTGCCAGCAGCTTGGGAGGGTTACCTCCTACGGGGGAGCAGTACTTC | CASSLGGLPPTGEQYF
16 | TRBJ2-3 | - | TRBD2 | TRBV7-9 | TGTGCCAGCAGCTCCCGGTTCGCGGGGGAGTTAGATACGCAGTATTTT | CASSSRFAGELDTQYF
16 | TRBJ2-3 | - | TRBD2 | TRBV7-2 | TGTGCCAGCAGCTCGGGACTAGCGTATAGCACAGATACGCAGTATTTT | CASSSGLAYSTDTQYF
16 | TRBJ1-2 | - | TRBD1 | TRBV13 | TGTGCCAGCAGCTTAGACAGGGGGCGCATAGTATATGGCTACACCTTC | CASSLDRGRIVYGYTF
17 | TRBJ1-2 | once | TRBD1 | TRBV4-2 | TGTGCCAGCAGCCAAGGAAATCAGGGGGTGGGAGAATATGGCTACACCTTC | CASSQGNQGVGEYGYTF
13 | TRBJ2-1 | once | - | TRBV30 | TGTGCCTGGAGTCGGGGACTTGAGAATGAGCAGTTCTTC | CAWSRGLENEQFF
15 | TRBJ2-1 | - | TRBD2 | TRBV6-5 | TGTGCCAGCAGAACGGGACGGGGGGTTGGCAATGAGCAGTTCTTC | CASRTGRGVGNEQFF
14 | TRBJ2-7 | - | - | TRBV7-2 | TGTGCCAGCAGCTCCGACAGGAACTCCTACGAGCAGTACTTC | CASSSDRNSYEQYF
16 | TRBJ2-7 | once | - | TRBV7-2 | TGTGCCAGCAGCTTAGGTTCAGTGACAGCCCGCTACGAGCAGTACTTC | CASSLGSVTARYEQYF
13 | TRBJ1-1 | - | - | TRBV29-1 | TGCAGCGTAGAAACAGGGATGAACACTGAAGCTTTCTTT | CSVETGMNTEAFF
14 | TRBJ2-7 | - | TRBD1 | TRBV15 | TGTGCCACCAGCAGAGGGGACAGGGGTTACGAGCAGTACTTC | CATSRGDRGYEQYF
13 | TRBJ1-2 | once | - | TRBV4-3 | TGCGCCAGCAGCCAAGATCGAGAGGGAGGCTACACCTTC | CASSQDREGGYTF
18 | TRBJ1-6 | - | TRBD1 | TRBV18 | TGTGCCAGCTCACCACAATCGGCCGGGACAGCGACCAATTCACCCCTCCACTTT | CASSPQSAGTATNSPLHF
14 | TRBJ2-7 | few | - | TRBV13 | TGTGCCAGCAGCTTTAAGAGGAGGGGAGTCGAGCAGTACTTC | CASSFKRRGVEQYF
15 | TRBJ1-1 | - | TRBD1 | TRBV9 | TGTGCCAGCAGCGTCAAGGACAGGGGAGGCACTGAAGCTTTCTTT | CASSVKDRGGTEAFF
14 | TRBJ1-4 | - | TRBD1 | TRBV9 | TGTGCCAGCAGCGACGGGACAGGGGGTGAAAAACTGTTTTTT | CASSDGTGGEKLFF
12 | TRBJ2-7 | - | - | TRBV7-9 | TGTGCCAGCAGCTACTTCGCGGGGGAGCAGTACTTC | CASSYFAGEQYF
11 | TRBJ2-5 | - | - | TRBV7-2 | TGTGCCAGCAGCTGGAGAGAGACCCAGTACTTC | CASSWRETQYF
15 | TRBJ2-1 | - | - | TRBV11-3 | TGTGCCAGCAGCTCCGGAATGACTGGCTACAATGAGCAGTTCTTC | CASSSGMTGYNEQFF
13 | TRBJ2-1 | - | TRBD1 | TRBV29-1 | TGCAGCGTCCGACAGGGGAGCTACAATGAGCAGTTCTTC | CSVRQGSYNEQFF
17 | TRBJ1-4 | - | - | TRBV12-5 | TGTGCTAGTGGTTTGGTCCCAGGGGTCGGCACTAATGAAAAACTGTTTTTT | CASGLVPGVGTNEKLFF
13 | TRBJ1-1 | - | - | TRBV30 | TGTGCCTGGAGTCGACAGGCGAACACTGAAGCTTTCTTT | CAWSRQANTEAFF
14 | TRBJ1-5 | - | - | TRBV19 | TGTGCCAGTAGTATTTTACAAGACAATCAGCCCCAGCATTTT | CASSILQDNQPQHF
13 | TRBJ1-6 | - | TRBD1 | TRBV9 | TGTGCCAGCAGCTCGACAGGGGTCCCACCCCTCCACTTT | CASSSTGVPPLHF
14 | TRBJ1-6 | few | - | TRBV4-3 | TGCGCCAGCAGCCACCGACAGACAAATTCACCCCTCCACTTT | CASSHRQTNSPLHF
16 | TRBJ2-7 | few | TRBD1 | TRBV4-2 | TGTGCCAGCAGCCAATTCGGGGACAGGGCTCCCTACGAGCAGTACTTC | CASSQFGDRAPYEQYF